These 2 T cell receptor beta chains share one sample of origin, sequenced in a study of T cells after yellow fever vaccination. TCRdb re-called the 5' RACE reads through MiXCR, storing one row per CDR3 protein. The repertoire holds about 320,000 distinct CDR3 sequences, with 12% as singletons. Sample: CD4+ T cells sorted from PBMCs, taken 15 days after the yellow fever booster vaccination. These receptors all stem from a man between 18 and 35 years old who received the YFV17D yellow fever vaccine.

This clonotype was seen repeatedly, ten times or more. This sequence joins TRBV27 and TRBJ2-3; 9 bases align to TRBD1. Germline V gene lookup returns CDR1 MNHEY and CDR2 SMNVEV (reference sequence). V lost 5 bases and J lost 4; bases outside the gene matches: 7. This CDR3 has 15 residues. The CDR3 DNA reads as TGTGCCAGCAGTCCATGGACAGGGGAACCAGATACGCAGTATTTT. The encoded protein is CASSPWTGEPDTQYF.

This clonotype has only a few counts. V is TRBV7-6 and J is TRBJ1-1, with 7 bases lining up with TRBD1. The germline V gene has CDR1 SGHVS and CDR2 FNYEAQ. Germline trimming cut 0 bases from V and 7 bases from J; bases unmatched to any gene: 5. The CDR3 runs 14 residues. CDR3 region: CASSLAVQGIEAFF. The CDR3 DNA reads TGTGCCAGCAGCTTAGCGGTACAGGGGATTGAAGCTTTCTTT.